A single sample is the source of the 24 T cell receptor beta chains below, sequenced in a study of blood T cell repertoires in COVID-19. Profiling relied on immunoSEQ multiplex PCR, and the TCRdb table lists in-frame clones only, not all of them. The sample has 200,000 or so clones, 80% to 85% seen once. Input material: peripheral blood. The receptors derive from a woman aged 25 to 39 with acute or convalescent COVID-19.

This CDR3 reads CASSLAAPGQVNQPQHF. CDR3 bases: TGTGCCAGCAGCTTGGCTGCCCCGGGACAAGTTAATCAGCCCCAGCATTTT. This rearrangement joins TRBV7-2 to TRBJ1-5, with a tentative D call TRBD1 (6 bases). The V end was cut by 3 bases, the J end by 4 bases, with 19 bases between. Germline loops: CDR1 SGHTA, CDR2 FQGNSA. This CDR3 is 17 amino acids long.

The chain is built from TRBV6-1 and TRBJ2-1; D possibly corresponds to TRBD2 (6 bases). Germline CDR1 and CDR2: MNHNS and SASEGT. The V gene lost 11 bases and the J gene lost 4 bases, with 15 bases spanning the gap. There are 13 residues in the CDR3. CDR3 protein: CAGGSTAYNEQFF. CDR3 DNA: TGTGCCGGGGGGTCGACGGCGTACAATGAGCAGTTCTTC.

This clone was observed a few times. This sequence joins TRBV29-1 and TRBJ1-2, with 10 positions matching TRBD1. This CDR3 region has 13 residues. Unmatched junction bases numbered 7, after V lost 8 bases and J lost 4 bases. Germline V CDR1 and CDR2: SQVTM, ANQGSEA. CDR3: CSIGQGVGYGYTF. The CDR3 nucleotides read TGCAGCATTGGACAGGGGGTGGGCTATGGCTACACCTTC.

V usage is TRBV6-5 and J usage is TRBJ2-7; TRBD1 aligns across 8 bases. This CDR3 has 14 amino acids. Germline V lookup: CDR1 MNHEY, CDR2 SVGAGI. With V trimmed by 5 bases and J by 3 bases, 6 bases remained unmatched. CDR3 DNA sequence: TGTGCCAGCAGTAAGGAAACAGGGGGCTACGAGCAGTACTTC. Translation gives CASSKETGGYEQYF.

J is TRBJ2-5 and V is TRBV21-1; the D call TRBD2 from the table was never checked on the DNA. TRBV21-1 is a documented pseudogene. There are 16 residues in the CDR3. The CDR3 region has the DNA TGTGCCAGCAGCAAAGTTGGAGGGGATCCCCAAGAGACCCAGTACTTC. Translating gives CASSKVGGDPQETQYF.

The V gene is TRBV4-2, the J gene TRBJ2-1, with 9 bases fitting TRBD2. The germline gives CDR1 LGHNA, CDR2 YNFKEQ. The length of the CDR3 is 17 residues. V gave up 0 bases and J gave up 9 bases; unmatched junction bases: 12. CDR3 loop: CASSQEDGSGSLGEQFF. The CDR3 nucleotides are TGTGCCAGCAGCCAAGAAGACGGTAGCGGGAGTTTAGGTGAGCAGTTCTTC.

The chain links TRBV4-2 to TRBJ2-2; possible D gene TRBD2, 6 bases. CDR3 length equals 14 residues. V was shortened by 6 bases and J by 2 bases, with 10 bases between the two germline ends. Germline-derived CDR1 and CDR2 are LGHNA and YNFKEQ. The CDR3 region is CASRIAVNTGELFF. In nucleotides, the CDR3 is TGTGCCAGCAGGATAGCGGTTAACACCGGGGAGCTGTTTTTT.

This rearrangement joins TRBV28 to TRBJ1-1; D not certain. The CDR3 consists of 11 residues. Germline V gene sequence: CDR1 MDHEN, CDR2 SYDVKM. The ends were cut back, 6 bases at V and 8 bases at J, with 10 bases in the middle. DNA of the CDR3: TGTGCCAGCAGGGGCAGGCCCGAAGCTTTCTTT. It specifies CASRGRPEAFF.

The genes are TRBV27 and TRBJ2-3, with TRBD2 matching over 9 bases. The germline CDR1 and CDR2 sequences are MNHEY and SMNVEV (reference sequence). The CDR3 covers 14 residues. V lost 6 bases, J lost 6 bases, and 7 bases stayed unmatched. CDR3 amino acids: CASRLAGDVDTQYF. CDR3 DNA sequence: TGTGCCAGCAGATTAGCGGGAGACGTGGATACGCAGTATTTT.

The V gene is TRBV29-1, the J gene TRBJ2-1, with 11 bases identical to TRBD2. The germline V gene has CDR1 SQVTM and CDR2 ANQGSEA. Trimming cost V 3 bases and J 1 base; bases outside gene matches: 5. The CDR3 spans 16 residues. This CDR3 reads CSVEGLADHSYNEQFF. Here the CDR3 DNA reads TGCAGCGTTGAGGGACTAGCGGACCATTCCTACAATGAGCAGTTCTTC.

The chain uses TRBV25-1 and TRBJ2-7, with 7 bases identical to TRBD1. This CDR3 comprises 14 residues. Germline loops: CDR1 MGHDK, CDR2 SYGVNS. V lost 2 bases, J lost 9 bases, and 10 bases stayed unmatched. Here the CDR3 reads CASSEPRQGDGQYF. In DNA, the CDR3 is TGTGCCAGCAGTGAACCCCGACAGGGAGACGGGCAGTACTTC.

This clone has only one observation. V and J are TRBV23-1 and TRBJ1-5; D is ambiguous. TRBV23-1 is an open reading frame, and its role is uncertain. This CDR3 is built from 18 residues. V shed 7 bases and J shed 0 bases, with 22 bases lying between them. The CDR3 DNA reads TGCGCCAGCATCTTCCCCAACCTGAGGGAATATAGCAATCAGCCCCAGCATTTT. Residues: CASIFPNLREYSNQPQHF.

The V and J genes are TRBV27 and TRBJ1-5; D remains unclear. Germline V gene sequence: CDR1 MNHEY, CDR2 SMNVEV (reference sequence). V was pared by 3 bases and J by 6 bases, with 12 bases between. This CDR3 is built from 14 residues. This chain's CDR3 is CASSFAGFSQPQHF. CDR3 bases: TGTGCCAGCAGTTTTGCGGGGTTCAGTCAGCCCCAGCATTTT.

This clone was seen a handful of times. The chain joins TRBV28 to TRBJ1-6; 7 bases agree with TRBD1. The CDR3 has 16 residues. After removal of 5 bases from V and 6 bases from J, the junction contained 10 bases not matched to a gene. Germline CDR1 and CDR2: MDHEN and SYDVKM. In DNA form, the CDR3 reads TGTGCCAGCAGTCCCCGACAGGGTATGGCTAATTCACCCCTCCACTTT. It is translated as CASSPRQGMANSPLHF. Full variable domain (remainder filled in from reference TRBV28 and TRBJ1-6): DVKVTQSSRYLVKRTGEKVFLECVQDMDHENMFWYRQDPGLGLRLIYFSYDVKMKEKGDIPEGYSVSREKKERFSLILESASTNQTSMYLCASSPRQGMANSPLHFGNGTRLTVT.

The V gene is TRBV30, the J gene TRBJ2-7, with D perhaps TRBD1 (5 bases). Trimming stripped 4 bases from V and 1 base from J, with 11 bases between. CDR1 GTSNPN and CDR2 SVGIG come from the germline V gene (reference sequence). The CDR3 is 13 amino acids. The CDR3 protein is CAWKRGQSYEQYF. CDR3 in DNA: TGTGCCTGGAAAAGGGGTCAGTCCTACGAGCAGTACTTC.

The genes are TRBV6-2 or TRBV6-3 and TRBJ2-1; TRBD1 might be the D (6 bases). V lost 0 bases and J lost 5, with 14 bases in between. CDR1 MNHEY and CDR2 SVGEGT come from the germline V gene. This CDR3 is built from 16 residues. CDR3 DNA sequence: TGTGCCAGCAGTTACTCCCCAGGGGAGATCCACAATGAGCAGTTCTTC. It yields the protein CASSYSPGEIHNEQFF.

A few counts support this clone. V and J are TRBV28 and TRBJ1-5; weak D call: TRBD1 (6 bases). CDR1 and CDR2 (germline): MDHEN, SYDVKM. The CDR3 runs 14 residues. Trimming took 8 bases from V and 0 from J, leaving 11 bases between them. The CDR3 DNA sequence: TGTGCCAGCCGGACAGCTTATAGCAATCAGCCCCAGCATTTT. Its translation is CASRTAYSNQPQHF.

J is TRBJ1-2 and V is TRBV9; perhaps TRBD1 as D (5 bases). The CDR3 is made up of 13 amino acids. V lost 3 bases and J 4 bases, leaving 10 bases between the germline ends. CDR1 SGDLS and CDR2 YYNGEE come from the germline V gene. CDR3: CASSGVGAYGYTF. Written as DNA, the CDR3 is TGTGCCAGCAGCGGGGTTGGGGCCTATGGCTACACCTTC.

V usage is TRBV18 and J usage is TRBJ2-3; no clear D. V lost 3 bases to trimming and J lost 1 base, with 17 bases between them. Germline CDR1 and CDR2: KGHSH and LQKENI. The CDR3 loop spans 17 amino acids. In DNA, the CDR3 is TGTGCCAGCTCACCTGCAACAGAGCCAGCTGGCACAGATACGCAGTATTTT. Its protein is CASSPATEPAGTDTQYF.

This chain connects TRBV29-1 to TRBJ1-1; 8 nucleotides line up with TRBD1. The CDR3 is 12 residues long. V lost 7 bases, J lost 9 bases, and 10 bases stayed unmatched. Looked up from germline, CDR1 is SQVTM and CDR2 is ANQGSEA. The CDR3 nucleotides read TGCAGCGGCCAACCTCAGGGGGCAAAAGCTTTCTTT. It is translated as CSGQPQGAKAFF.

This sequence joins TRBV25-1 and TRBJ1-3; TRBD1 aligns across 7 bases. V was pared by 3 bases and J by 7 bases, with 12 bases of the junction left unmatched. CDR3 size: 16 residues. In germline, CDR1 is MGHDK, CDR2 SYGVNS. The CDR3 nucleotides read TGTGCCAGCAGTGAGCGACGGACAGGTTTAAGGAACACCATATATTTT. Its protein is CASSERRTGLRNTIYF.

The chain links TRBV28 to TRBJ2-1; 14 nucleotides match TRBD2. Germline loops: CDR1 MDHEN, CDR2 SYDVKM. The V and J ends lost 6 bases and 12 bases, in that order; junction bases with no gene match: 7. CDR3 length: 14 amino acids. DNA of the CDR3: TGTGCCAGCAGGCGCGGGACTAGCGGGAGTGGGCAGTTCTTC. It is translated as CASRRGTSGSGQFF.

The V call is TRBV5-1, the J call TRBJ1-2; D not certain. This CDR3 region has 12 residues. V dropped 1 base and J dropped 8 bases, with 9 bases sitting between them. Germline CDR1 and CDR2: SGHRS and YFSETQ. The DNA for the CDR3 is TGCGCCAGCAGCTTGAGGTCGGAGGGCTACACCTTC. Its protein product is CASSLRSEGYTF.

The chain couples TRBV24-1 to TRBJ2-1, with D uncertain. CDR1 and CDR2 (germline): KGHDR, SFDVKD. The germline V and J ends were trimmed by 4 bases and 9 bases, with 15 bases remaining between them. The CDR3 length is 14 residues. CDR3: CATSDPNTVGEQFF. In nucleotides, the CDR3 is TGTGCCACCAGTGACCCAAACACAGTCGGTGAGCAGTTCTTC.